The clone carrying this TCR beta chain has ten or more counts. The antigen remains unidentified. The sample originates from a study of Graves' ophthalmopathy and Graves' hyperthyroidism. Findings and caveats of the study: Also, most clonotypes expanded in the thyroid above 0.001 frequency appeared in blood.

TCR beta CDR3 regions were amplified from RNA transcripts. RT-PCR was first run with HTBI primers, then multiplex PCR in a second round. MiXCR, run by TCRdb on the multiplex PCR reads, gives a single entry per CDR3 protein. The sample includes about 400,000 distinct CDR3 sequences, 15% to 20% of them seen just once. Trimming stripped 8 bases from V and 2 bases from J, with 16 bases between. Germline CDR1 reads MDHEN; CDR2 reads SYDVKM. The CDR3 covers 14 residues. Researchers turned away patients with other autoimmune diseases, uncontrolled infections, pregnancy or lactation. This chain connects TRBV28 to TRBJ2-7; D unresolved. Sequenced: peripheral blood. The sequence came from a woman in her late teens or twenties with Graves' ophthalmopathy. In DNA, the CDR3 is TGTGCCAGCTCGTCTCGGACGGGTACCTACGAGCAGTACTTC. Its protein product is CASSSRTGTYEQYF.